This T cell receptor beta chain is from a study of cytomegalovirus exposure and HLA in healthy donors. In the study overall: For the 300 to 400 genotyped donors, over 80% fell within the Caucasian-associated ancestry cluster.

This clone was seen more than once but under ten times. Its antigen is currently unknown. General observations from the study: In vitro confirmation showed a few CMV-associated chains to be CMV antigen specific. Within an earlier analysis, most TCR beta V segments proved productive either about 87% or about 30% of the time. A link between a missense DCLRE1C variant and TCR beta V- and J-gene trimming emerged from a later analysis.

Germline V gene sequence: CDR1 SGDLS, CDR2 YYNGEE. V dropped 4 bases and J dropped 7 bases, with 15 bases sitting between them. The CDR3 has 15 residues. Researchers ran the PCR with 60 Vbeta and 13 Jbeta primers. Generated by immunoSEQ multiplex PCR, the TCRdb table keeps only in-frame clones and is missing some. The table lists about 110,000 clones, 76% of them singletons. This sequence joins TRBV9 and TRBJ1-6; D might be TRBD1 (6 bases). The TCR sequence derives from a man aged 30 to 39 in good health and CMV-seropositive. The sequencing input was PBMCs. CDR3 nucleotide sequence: TGTGCCAGCAGCTATACAGGGAGTACGAATTCACCCCTCCACTTT. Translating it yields CASSYTGSTNSPLHF.